The 14 T cell receptor beta chains below come from one sample, sequenced in a study of T cell repertoires in cytomegalovirus infection (dated by TCRdb to between 2018 and 2021). This sample's treatment or condition label indicates: in vitro stimulation with specific CMV peptide epitopes to enrich CMV-specific T cells. Their target antigens are unknown. Instrument on record: Illumina HiSeq 1500. The public reads were reanalyzed by TCRdb: fastp trimming at Q25, MiXCR alignment, in-frame beta chains only. Rows are unified per CDR3 protein, each entry keeping the most common DNA and genes. This sample gives around 570,000 distinct CDR3 sequences in total; 40% of them show up just once. The ten most abundant clones make up about 46% of the sample. The starting material was cultured PBMCs, obtained from culture after CMV antigen stimulation. These receptors were taken from a human donor in good health (CMV status not recorded). Some clones in this sample may be carry-over from other donors' samples.

This CDR3 is CASSLQGDYEQYF. The CDR3 DNA reads as TGTGCCAGCAGTTTACAGGGCGACTACGAGCAGTACTTC. This chain links TRBV12-3 or TRBV12-4 with TRBJ2-7; possibly TRBD1 for D (5 bases). CDR3 length: 13 amino acids. V was pared by 2 bases and J by 3 bases, with 8 bases between.

J is TRBJ1-1 and V is TRBV11-2; TRBD1 matches at 11 bases. V gave up 6 bases and J gave up 5 bases; unmatched junction bases: 11. Germline CDR1 reads SGHAT; CDR2 reads FQNNGV. The CDR3 runs to 16 residues. The CDR3 nucleotides read TGTGCCAGCAGGCCGGGACAGGGGGATCTAGGAACTGAAGCTTTCTTT. It is translated as CASRPGQGDLGTEAFF.

This chain connects TRBV2 to TRBJ1-5; 8 bases map to TRBD1. The junction had 9 bases not matched to a gene; V was cut back by 6 bases and J by 5 bases. The CDR3 has 15 amino acids. The germline V gene has CDR1 SNHLY and CDR2 FYNNEI. The CDR3 DNA sequence: TGTGCCAGCAGGCGGACAGGGACACAGGATCAGCCCCAGCATTTT. Translated: CASRRTGTQDQPQHF.

This clonotype appeared a few times. The gene calls are TRBV7-6 and TRBJ2-1, with 7 bases lining up with TRBD2. This CDR3 comprises 17 residues. Germline CDR1 reads SGHVS; CDR2 reads FNYEAQ. V lost 6 bases to trimming and J lost 0 bases; unmatched junction nucleotides: 11. The CDR3 here is CASSLAVHGLSYNEQFF. For the CDR3, the DNA is TGTGCCAGCAGTCTAGCGGTGCACGGGCTCTCCTACAATGAGCAGTTCTTC.

This chain joins TRBV7-8 and TRBJ1-3; 7 nucleotides align to TRBD1. V was pared by 5 bases and J by 3 bases, with 4 bases of the junction left unmatched. The V gene's germline CDR1 is SGHVS and CDR2 FQNEAQ. This CDR3 is built from 14 residues. The CDR3 region has the DNA TGTGCCAGCAGCCCTGACAGGGATGGAAACACCATATATTTT. Residues: CASSPDRDGNTIYF.

There are a few counts of this clonotype. This CDR3 is CASSRHGRERGYTF. The CDR3, as DNA: TGTGCCAGCAGTCGACATGGGCGAGAAAGGGGCTACACCTTC. The chain is built from TRBV7-2 and TRBJ1-2; D uncertain. Looked up from germline, CDR1 is SGHTA and CDR2 is FQGNSA. The CDR3 has 14 residues. V was pared by 6 bases and J by 8 bases, with 19 bases between.

The J gene is TRBJ2-1, the V gene TRBV5-4; TRBD2 agrees at 7 bases. Germline V gene data show CDR1 as SGHNT and CDR2 as YYREEE (reference sequence). V lost 0 bases, J lost 5 bases, and 11 bases stayed unmatched. The CDR3 is 17 amino acids. The CDR3 loop is CASSLAAGLRRHNEQFF. The CDR3 region has the DNA TGTGCCAGCAGCTTGGCTGCGGGACTACGCCGACACAATGAGCAGTTCTTC.

In its sample, this clonotype was seen many times. This chain links TRBV7-2 with TRBJ1-2, with D tentatively TRBD1 (5 bases). The germline V and J ends were trimmed by 2 bases and 4 bases, with 8 bases remaining between them. CDR3 size: 13 residues. Germline CDR1 reads SGHTA; CDR2 reads FQGNSA. The chain's CDR3 is CASSLRQGYGYTF. The CDR3 DNA reads as TGTGCCAGCAGCTTACGTCAGGGCTATGGCTACACCTTC.

In this sample, this clonotype turned up a few times. The V call is TRBV7-2, the J call TRBJ1-2; D remains unclear. The CDR3 sequence is 14 residues long. From germline, CDR1 is SGHTA and CDR2 FQGNSA. Trimming cost V 5 bases and J 5 bases, with 15 bases left between them. CDR3 in DNA: TGTGCCAGCAGCCCCCACCGGGGAGGGTATGGCTACACCTTC. Protein sequence: CASSPHRGGYGYTF.

The rearrangement links TRBV2 to TRBJ2-7, with 11 bases aligning to TRBD2. Germline CDR1 reads SNHLY; CDR2 reads FYNNEI. The CDR3 contains 12 residues. Unmatched junction bases numbered 0, after V lost 8 bases and J lost 3 bases. CDR3 in DNA: TGTGCCAGCCTAGCGGGGGGCTACGAGCAGTACTTC. This sequence encodes CASLAGGYEQYF.

The chain has TRBV6-4 and TRBJ2-7; a weak D match, TRBD2 (5 bases). There are 16 residues in the CDR3. Germline V gene sequence: CDR1 MRHNA, CDR2 SNTAGT. V gave up 3 bases and J gave up 6 bases, with 21 bases separating them. The CDR3 DNA is TGTGCCAGCAGTGATCGTCTGGGAGCGATCACCTTCGAGCAGTACTTC. It is translated as CASSDRLGAITFEQYF.

This clonotype was recorded a few times. DNA for the CDR3: TGTGCCACCAGCAGAGCTGTCGACCCGCCCGTCTCTGGGGCCAACGTCCTGACTTTC. It yields the protein CATSRAVDPPVSGANVLTF. V and J are TRBV15 and TRBJ2-6; D unresolved. V was shortened by 1 base and J by 0 bases, with 16 bases between the two germline ends. The CDR3 spans 19 residues. Germline V gene lookup returns CDR1 LNHNV and CDR2 YYDKDF (reference sequence).

This chain links TRBV4-1 with TRBJ2-1; no clear D. CDR3 length: 12 residues. Trimming removed 1 base at V and 6 bases at J, with 4 bases between. Germline CDR1 reads MGHRA; CDR2 reads YSYEKL. CDR3 coding DNA: TGCGCCAGCAGCCAAGGGACCAATGAGCAGTTCTTC. Amino acids: CASSQGTNEQFF.

This clonotype showed up just a few times. The chain couples TRBV6-5 to TRBJ2-1; D perhaps matches TRBD1 (5 bases). Germline loops: CDR1 MNHEY, CDR2 SVGAGI. Trimming pared 7 bases from V and 8 bases from J, leaving 30 bases between. This CDR3 spans 18 amino acids. For the CDR3, the DNA is TGTGCCAGCACCTTCAAAAAGGGGTGGGCCTTCGATAGCTATGAGCAGTTCTTC. Translated, it gives CASTFKKGWAFDSYEQFF.